This TCR beta chain stems from a study of cytomegalovirus exposure and HLA in healthy donors. Points from the study as a whole: CMV serostatus stood as the only immune exposure information on hand. Rates of TCR association differed by HLA locus in a later analysis, with DRB1 highest and HLA-C lowest.

With 60 Vbeta and 13 Jbeta primers, the PCR was carried out. Using immunoSEQ multiplex PCR, the repertoire was profiled, and TCRdb retains in-frame clones only, with some absent. Of more than 95,000 clones detected, about 73% appear once; the ten largest clones hold roughly 4%. CDR1 and CDR2 from the germline V gene are SEHNR and FQNEAQ (reference sequence). The CDR3 covers 15 residues. V lost 3 bases and J 2 bases, leaving 13 bases between the germline ends. A note on this clone: Antigen: not known.

J is TRBJ2-5 and V is TRBV7-9; the D gene is possibly TRBD2 (6 bases). The sample was PBMCs. The TCR sequence derives from a woman between 50 and 59 years old in good health and CMV-seropositive. Here the CDR3 DNA reads TGTGCCAGCAGCTTTGCCCGGGGGTTTCAAGAGACCCAGTACTTC. Residues: CASSFARGFQETQYF.